The rows below give T cell receptor beta chains drawn from one sample of a study of metastatic and nonmetastatic thyroid tumors. TCRdb re-called the PCR reads with MiXCR. The top ten hold about a sixth of the sample, which has some 11,000 clones, around 30% seen once. Sequencing was carried out using tumor tissue. These receptors were taken from a female donor with papillary thyroid cancer or a benign thyroid nodule (not recorded which). Some clones in this sample may be carry-over from other donors' samples. Both conserved end residues are part of each CDR3. Each record gives: V gene, J gene, CDR3 protein.

V: TRBV12-3/TRBV12-4
J: TRBJ2-1
CDR3: CASSLSRTSGSTNEQFF

V: TRBV6-2/TRBV6-3
J: TRBJ2-5
CDR3: CASSFREEETQYF

V: TRBV11-2
J: TRBJ2-3
CDR3: CASSLTSSTYTQYF

V: TRBV20-1
J: TRBJ2-3
CDR3: CSARAGDLSVDTQYF

V: TRBV28
J: TRBJ1-5
CDR3: CASRPWAGREWRQPQHF

V: TRBV2
J: TRBJ2-1
CDR3: CASGQDYNEQFF

V: TRBV7-6
J: TRBJ1-3
CDR3: CASSLEGRSGNTIYF

V: TRBV28
J: TRBJ2-1
CDR3: CASTRTRDYNEQFF

V: TRBV20-1
J: TRBJ2-7
CDR3: CSAPRTVSSYEQYF

V: TRBV6-1
J: TRBJ2-7
CDR3: CASSEEIQGAYEQYF

V: TRBV5-1
J: TRBJ2-3
CDR3: CASSLADLAGGRDTQYF

V: TRBV6-1
J: TRBJ1-2
CDR3: CASSGGTGGAYGYTF

V: TRBV29-1
J: TRBJ1-1
CDR3: CSVDTLRTSYTEAFF

V: TRBV13
J: TRBJ2-7
CDR3: CASRVWGSGWEQYF

V: TRBV4-2
J: TRBJ2-3
CDR3: CASSQDWAVPTDTQYF

V: TRBV18
J: TRBJ2-5
CDR3: CASSPETSGRWLETQYF

V: TRBV19
J: TRBJ2-7
CDR3: CASRSVQYLSEQYF

V: TRBV27
J: TRBJ2-7
CDR3: CASSPQGGAGYEQYF

V: TRBV6-2/TRBV6-3
J: TRBJ1-2
CDR3: CASSYSPGVKGSYGYTF

V: TRBV27
J: TRBJ1-2
CDR3: CASSLQPNYGYTF

V: TRBV7-9
J: TRBJ2-7
CDR3: CASTSWEDEQYF

V: TRBV6-5
J: TRBJ1-6
CDR3: CASSYNAGRESPLHF

V: TRBV14
J: TRBJ2-2
CDR3: CASSSVKTNTGELFF

V: TRBV7-9
J: TRBJ1-6
CDR3: CASRGTGGRSPLHF

V: TRBV27
J: TRBJ2-7
CDR3: CASKRSGTSPYEQYF